What follows describes a single T cell receptor beta chain. MiXCR, run by TCRdb on the RACE reads, gives a single entry per CDR3 protein. The sample holds 150,000 to 200,000 distinct CDR3 sequences, about 20% seen once. CDR3 length: 15 amino acids. Looked up from germline, CDR1 is MNHEY and CDR2 is SVGAGI. Losses at the gene ends were 5 bases for V and 7 bases for J; bases not matched to a gene: 8. Documented time point: patch test 1, 2 weeks after DPC sensitization. As to treatment: therapeutic diphenylcyclopropenone sensitization with weekly scalp DPC. This record belongs to a study of human T cells and chemical hapten exposure.

This clonotype was sampled from a woman in her 50s with alopecia areata. Some clones in this sample may be carry-over from other donors' samples. The chain carries TRBV6-5 and TRBJ2-1, with 10 positions matching TRBD1. Here the sequenced sample was whole blood, taken in connection with sensitization to the hapten diphenylcyclopropenone (DPC). The CDR3 loop is CASSLRQGARNEQFF. The CDR3 DNA reads as TGTGCCAGCAGTCTTAGACAGGGGGCCAGAAATGAGCAGTTCTTC.